The sequence of this T cell receptor (beta chain) was determined in a study of control samples from healthy donors and cancer patients. Assay used: immunoSEQ multiplex PCR; TCRdb lists only in-frame clones, some missing. Of approximately 140,000 clones listed, about 85% are singletons. V shed 8 bases, J shed 1 base, and the junction held 7 bases outside the gene matches. There are 14 residues in the CDR3. Germline V gene lookup returns CDR1 LGHDT and CDR2 YNNKEL (reference sequence). This rearrangement joins TRBV3-1 (or the pseudogene TRBV3-2) to TRBJ2-7, with TRBD1 identical over 8 bases. Sequencing was done on a sample of blood. The TCR comes from a woman in her thirties in good health. This CDR3 reads CASRPGTGSYEQYF. The CDR3 DNA follows: TGTGCCAGCCGGCCCGGGACAGGATCCTACGAGCAGTACTTC.